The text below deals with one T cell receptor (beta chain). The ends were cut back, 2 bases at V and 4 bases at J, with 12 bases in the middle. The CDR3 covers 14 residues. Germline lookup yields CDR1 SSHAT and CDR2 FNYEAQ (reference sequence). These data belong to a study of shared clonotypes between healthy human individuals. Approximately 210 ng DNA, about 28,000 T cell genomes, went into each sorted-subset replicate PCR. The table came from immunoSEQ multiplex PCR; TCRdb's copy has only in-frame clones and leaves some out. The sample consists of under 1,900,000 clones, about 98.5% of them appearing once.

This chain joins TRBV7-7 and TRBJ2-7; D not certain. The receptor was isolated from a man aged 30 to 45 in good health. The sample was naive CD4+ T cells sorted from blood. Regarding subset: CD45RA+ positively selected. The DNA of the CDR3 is TGTGCCAGCAGCTTATTGGCTGGGGTGTACGAGCAGTACTTC. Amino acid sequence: CASSLLAGVYEQYF.